The 9 T cell receptor beta chains below were found in one sample sequenced in a study of T cells in Graves' hyperthyroidism and ophthalmopathy. RNA transcripts gave rise to amplified TCR beta CDR3 regions. First-round RT-PCR with HTBI primers amplified the TCR CDR3 region. MiXCR was run by TCRdb on the multiplex PCR reads, yielding one entry per CDR3 protein. In the table there are over 250,000 distinct CDR3 sequences, around 20% of which are singletons. Sequenced sample: blood. These receptors were taken from a man aged 25 to 45 with Graves' ophthalmopathy.

The J gene is TRBJ2-2, the V gene TRBV28, with D maybe TRBD2 (5 bases). There are 16 residues in the CDR3. V lost 5 bases and J 0 bases, leaving 13 bases between the germline ends. CDR1 is MDHEN, CDR2 SYDVKM, per germline. CDR3 in DNA: TGTGCCAGCAGTGCACTAGGGATTTCGAACACCGGGGAGCTGTTTTTT. Protein product: CASSALGISNTGELFF.

The chain carries TRBV15 and TRBJ2-1, with TRBD2 identical over 10 bases. Germline V gene data show CDR1 as LNHNV and CDR2 as YYDKDF (reference sequence). Trimming at V came to 4 bases and at J to 0 bases, leaving 3 bases not matched to a gene. This CDR3 is 16 amino acids long. Here the CDR3 DNA reads TGTGCCACCAGCATTGGACTAGCGGACTCCTACAATGAGCAGTTCTTC. Protein product: CATSIGLADSYNEQFF.

This clonotype was picked up many times. The chain carries TRBV12-3 or TRBV12-4 and TRBJ2-7; the D gene is possibly TRBD2 (5 bases). This CDR3 has 14 amino acids. Trimming left V 3 bases short and J 7 bases short, with 16 bases between. The CDR3 region is CASSLDAPPGEQYF. The CDR3, as DNA: TGTGCCAGCAGTTTGGATGCGCCCCCGGGGGAGCAGTACTTC.

The sample holds a few counts of this clonotype. The rearrangement joins TRBV7-3 to TRBJ2-1; the D gene could be TRBD1 or TRBD2 (5 bases each). This CDR3 contains 15 residues. Germline CDR1 and CDR2: SGHTA and FQGTGA. Trimming pared 5 bases from V and 2 bases from J, leaving 13 bases between. The CDR3, as DNA: TGTGCCAGCAGCCCCTCGGGACCTACCTACAATGAGCAGTTCTTC. It yields the protein CASSPSGPTYNEQFF.

This clonotype was counted at least ten times. V gene TRBV2 combines with J gene TRBJ2-7; 10 nucleotides line up with TRBD2. V dropped 6 bases and J dropped 4; count of bases not matched to a gene: 3. This CDR3 is built from 13 residues. Looked up from germline, CDR1 is SNHLY and CDR2 is FYNNEI. CDR3 protein: CASSGTSAYEQYF. The CDR3 region has the DNA TGTGCCAGCAGCGGGACTAGCGCTTACGAGCAGTACTTC.

This clonotype has only a few counts. V gene TRBV2 combines with J gene TRBJ1-2; D ambiguous. CDR1 and CDR2 (germline): SNHLY, FYNNEI. V was pared by 4 bases and J by 1 base, with 13 bases between. The CDR3 covers 15 residues. CDR3: CASSGAGVSNYGYTF. CDR3 nucleotide sequence: TGTGCCAGCAGTGGGGCAGGAGTAAGTAACTATGGCTACACCTTC.

This chain connects TRBV24-1 to TRBJ1-5, with a weak D call TRBD1 (5 bases). Trimming left V 4 bases short and J 2 bases short, with 8 bases between. The CDR3 length is 14 residues. Germline CDR1 KGHDR, CDR2 SFDVKD. The CDR3 here is CATSDGAGNQPQHF. CDR3 nucleotide sequence: TGTGCCACCAGTGACGGGGCTGGCAATCAGCCCCAGCATTTT.

A few counts support this clonotype. The chain carries TRBV4-1 and TRBJ2-7; 9 positions agree with TRBD1. V shed 5 bases, J shed 5 bases, and the junction held 10 bases outside the gene matches. The CDR3 spans 15 residues. Germline lookup yields CDR1 MGHRA and CDR2 YSYEKL. The CDR3, as DNA: TGCGCCAGCAGCGTTAATGCCGGGACAGGGAACGAGCAGTACTTC. Its translation: CASSVNAGTGNEQYF.

The chain recombines TRBV9 with TRBJ2-1; the D is unclear. CDR3 length: 14 amino acids. Looked up from germline, CDR1 is SGDLS and CDR2 is YYNGEE. Trimming stripped 1 base from V and 4 bases from J, with 9 bases between. As DNA, the CDR3 is TGTGCCAGCAGCGTAAGGGCAGCTTACAATGAGCAGTTCTTC. It encodes CASSVRAAYNEQFF.